The present entry profiles one T cell receptor beta chain with its context. Its antigen specificity is not known. Nothing much larger sits one base from this clone, and base qualities are not available. The germline V gene (reference sequence) yields LNHDA for CDR1 and SQIVND for CDR2. Trimming costs V 6 bases and J 3 bases, and their ends lie 9 bases apart. From the cysteine up to the phenylalanine, the CDR3 has a length of 12 residues. The kept DNA is CDR3 alone, 36 bases in frame from the first base. This record belongs to a study of type 1 and type 2 diabetes patients listed by TCRdb under 2016. About the study as a whole: The cohort comprised ten or so type 1 diabetes patients, a few type 2 diabetes patients and six or seven nondiabetic controls recruited in China. For the type 1 diabetes patients, the type 2 diabetes patients acted as a disease comparison group. Comparing approximately 20-cycle and 25-cycle amplification showed similar V gene usage, suggesting similar primer efficiencies and random PCR bias. The whole study generated fewer than 25 million paired-end reads. TCRbeta libraries were sequenced paired-end on Illumina HiSeq 2000 or MiSeq instruments. Across the study, CD4+ and CD8+ T cells were positively selected from PBMCs using CD4 or CD8 MicroBeads on MACS columns. In the study, high-throughput sequencing was used to profile TCRbeta repertoires so that type 1 diabetes, type 2 diabetes and nondiabetic individuals could be compared.

Every diabetic patient fulfilled standard classification criteria for type 1 or type 2 diabetes, and glucose and C-peptide were evaluated using WHO-recommended methods. Donors with other autoimmune diseases or infections within the previous four weeks were excluded. Roughly 9.5 milliliters of peripheral blood were drawn from each participant. LymphoPrep density separation was used to isolate PBMCs. General conclusions and limits of the study: Because only a limited number of T2D and control samples were sequenced, some T1D-only HECs might also be present in more T2D or control samples. V and J gene usage patterns of type 2 diabetes and control samples were highly correlated, averaging roughly 0.97 between samples. High diversity was shown by type 2 diabetes repertoires, and the diversity was significantly greater than that of type 1 diabetes repertoires in both CD4+ and CD8+ T cells. The study groups were not matched for age and gender, which could possibly have biased interpretation. Type 2 diabetes patients had few highly-expanded CD4+ clones (median one), and those clones made up a median about 4% of reads.

Sequencing relied on an Illumina MiSeq. For TCRbeta CDR3 amplification, the template was genomic DNA taken from the sorted T cell subsets. The TCRbeta CDR3 region was amplified by multiplex PCR using 30 forward and 13 reverse primers. PCR products were purified with AMPure XP beads, after which indices and adaptors were added in a second approximately 25-cycle PCR. Before sequencing, libraries were gel-purified with the QIAquick Gel Extraction Kit. The published analysis was carried out like this. Paired-end reads were merged using FLASH and were aligned with IgBLAST to IMGT V, D and J germline references. Reads with below 70% alignment identity to germline references were discarded, and 9 million to 14 million reads were retained study-wide. Following IMGT definitions, CDR3 boundaries, reading frame and productivity were assigned. Highly-expanded clones were defined as clones making up 1% or more of reads, and normalized Shannon entropy was used to measure diversity. Unpaired two-tailed t-tests were used to test group differences in Shannon entropy. TCRdb reprocessing: public reads trimmed at Q25 with fastp, clones called with MiXCR, in-frame beta chains kept. Merged by CDR3 protein, the rows form single entries marked with the most common genes and DNA. These V and J calls rely on TCRdb rather than the paper's analysis. This sample comprises 250,000 or so distinct CDR3 sequences, 47% of them detected only once. The ten largest clones capture roughly 13% of the sample.

Material for sequencing was peripheral blood mononuclear cells (PBMCs). The sequence links TRBV19 to TRBJ2-7; a tentative D match to TRBD1 spans 6 bases. The sequence was obtained from a man younger than 35 with type 2 diabetes. The CDR3 has the sequence CASRTDSYEQYF. The DNA reads TGTGCCAGTAGGACGGACAGCTACGAGCAGTACTTC.